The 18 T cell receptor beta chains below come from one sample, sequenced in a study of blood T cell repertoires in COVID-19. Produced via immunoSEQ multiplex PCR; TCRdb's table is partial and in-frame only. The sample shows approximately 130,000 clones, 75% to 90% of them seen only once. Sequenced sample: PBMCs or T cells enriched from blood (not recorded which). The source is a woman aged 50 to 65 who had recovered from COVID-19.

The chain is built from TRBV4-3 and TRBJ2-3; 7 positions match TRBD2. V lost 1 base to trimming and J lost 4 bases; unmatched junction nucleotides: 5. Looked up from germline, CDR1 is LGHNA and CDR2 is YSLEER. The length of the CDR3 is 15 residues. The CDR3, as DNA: TGCGCCAGCAGCCAAGGGGGGGGAGGTGCAGATACGCAGTATTTT. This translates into CASSQGGGGADTQYF.

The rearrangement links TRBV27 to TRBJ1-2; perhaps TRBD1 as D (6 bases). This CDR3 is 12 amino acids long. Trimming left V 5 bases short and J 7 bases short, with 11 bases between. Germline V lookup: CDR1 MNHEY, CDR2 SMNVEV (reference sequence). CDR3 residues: CASSPTGRGYTF. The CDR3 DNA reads TGTGCCAGCAGTCCAACAGGGCGTGGCTACACCTTC.

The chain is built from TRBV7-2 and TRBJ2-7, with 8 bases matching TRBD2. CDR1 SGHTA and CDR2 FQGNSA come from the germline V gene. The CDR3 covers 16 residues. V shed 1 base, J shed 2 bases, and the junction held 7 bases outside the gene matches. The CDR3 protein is CASSLVSPSGPYEQYF. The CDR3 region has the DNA TGTGCCAGCAGCTTAGTATCTCCTAGCGGGCCCTACGAGCAGTACTTC.

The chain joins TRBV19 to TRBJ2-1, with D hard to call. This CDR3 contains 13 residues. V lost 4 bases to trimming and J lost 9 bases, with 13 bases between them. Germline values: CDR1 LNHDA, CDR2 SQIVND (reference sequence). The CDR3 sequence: CASSTRLNSEQFF. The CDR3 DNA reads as TGTGCCAGTAGTACACGACTCAATAGTGAGCAGTTCTTC.

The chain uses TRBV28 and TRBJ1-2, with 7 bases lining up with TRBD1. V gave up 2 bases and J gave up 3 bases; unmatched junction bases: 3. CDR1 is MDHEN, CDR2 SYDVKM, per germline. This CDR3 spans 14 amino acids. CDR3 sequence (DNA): TGTGCCAGCAGTTTACCAACAGGGGACTATGGCTACACCTTC. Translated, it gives CASSLPTGDYGYTF.

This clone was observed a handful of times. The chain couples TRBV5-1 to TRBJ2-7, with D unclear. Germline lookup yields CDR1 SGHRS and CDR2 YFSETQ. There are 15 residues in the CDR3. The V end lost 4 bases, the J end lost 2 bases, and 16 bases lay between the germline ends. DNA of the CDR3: TGCGCCAGCAGCCCGGAACCACAGTTACCCTACGAGCAGTACTTC. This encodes CASSPEPQLPYEQYF.

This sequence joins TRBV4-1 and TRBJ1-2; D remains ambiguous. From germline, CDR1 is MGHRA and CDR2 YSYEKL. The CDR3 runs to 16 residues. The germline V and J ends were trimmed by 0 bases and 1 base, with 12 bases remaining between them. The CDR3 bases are TGCGCCAGCAGCCAAGATAACACAGCAAATAACTATGGCTACACCTTC. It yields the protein CASSQDNTANNYGYTF.

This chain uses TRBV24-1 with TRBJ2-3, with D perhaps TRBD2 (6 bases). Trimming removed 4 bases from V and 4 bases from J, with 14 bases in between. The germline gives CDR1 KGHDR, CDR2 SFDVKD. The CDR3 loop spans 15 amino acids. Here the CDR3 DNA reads TGTGCCACCAGTGACTCGGGGGACCCAGCAGATACGCAGTATTTT. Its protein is CATSDSGDPADTQYF.

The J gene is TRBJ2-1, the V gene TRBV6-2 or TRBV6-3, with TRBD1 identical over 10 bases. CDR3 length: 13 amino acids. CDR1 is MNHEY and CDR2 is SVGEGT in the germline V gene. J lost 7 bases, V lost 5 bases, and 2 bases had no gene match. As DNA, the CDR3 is TGTGCCAGCAGTACGGGACAGGGGAATGAGCAGTTCTTC. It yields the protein CASSTGQGNEQFF.

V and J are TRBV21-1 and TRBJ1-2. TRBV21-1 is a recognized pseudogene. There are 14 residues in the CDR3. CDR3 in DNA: TGTGCCAGCAGCAAAGGGCTGGGAGGCGATGGCTACACCTTC. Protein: CASSKGLGGDGYTF.

CDR3 region: CASSLIRGQGNNEQFF. DNA for the CDR3: TGTGCCAGCAGCTTAATTAGGGGACAGGGGAACAATGAGCAGTTCTTC. V is TRBV11-2 and J is TRBJ2-1, with 10 bases aligning to TRBD1. The CDR3 is made up of 16 amino acids. Germline loops: CDR1 SGHAT, CDR2 FQNNGV. The junction had 6 bases not matched to a gene; V was cut back by 2 bases and J by 5 bases.

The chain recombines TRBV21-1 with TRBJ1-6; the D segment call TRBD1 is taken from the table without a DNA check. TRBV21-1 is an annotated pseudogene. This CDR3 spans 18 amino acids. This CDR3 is CASRQEGDLGQGFSPLHF. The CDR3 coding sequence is TGTGCCAGCAGGCAAGAAGGGGATCTGGGACAGGGGTTTTCACCCCTCCACTTT.

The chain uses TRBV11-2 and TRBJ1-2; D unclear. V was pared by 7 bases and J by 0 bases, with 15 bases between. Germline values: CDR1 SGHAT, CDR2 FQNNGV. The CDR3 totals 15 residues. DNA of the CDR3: TGTGCCAGCACTCCCGGGGTCCGTACTAACTATGGCTACACCTTC. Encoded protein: CASTPGVRTNYGYTF.

CDR3: CASSSGLAIQETQYF. In nucleotides, the CDR3 is TGTGCCAGCAGTTCGGGACTAGCCATTCAAGAGACCCAGTACTTC. J is TRBJ2-5 and V is TRBV6-5; TRBD2 matches 9 bases. Per the germline V gene, CDR1 is MNHEY and CDR2 is SVGAGI. This CDR3 comprises 15 residues. V lost 4 bases, J lost 2 bases, and 5 bases stayed unmatched.

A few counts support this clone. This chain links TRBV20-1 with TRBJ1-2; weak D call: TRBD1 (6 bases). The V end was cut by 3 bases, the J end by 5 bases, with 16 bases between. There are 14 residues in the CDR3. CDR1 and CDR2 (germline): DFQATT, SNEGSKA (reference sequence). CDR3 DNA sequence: TGCAGTGCTAGTAGACAGGAGGATAAATATGGCTACACCTTC. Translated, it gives CSASRQEDKYGYTF.

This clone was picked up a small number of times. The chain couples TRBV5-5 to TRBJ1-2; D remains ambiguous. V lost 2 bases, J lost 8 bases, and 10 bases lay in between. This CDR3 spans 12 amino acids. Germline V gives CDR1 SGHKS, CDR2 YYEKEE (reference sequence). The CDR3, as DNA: TGTGCCAGCAGCTTAAGCGGGTACGGCTACACCTTC. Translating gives CASSLSGYGYTF.

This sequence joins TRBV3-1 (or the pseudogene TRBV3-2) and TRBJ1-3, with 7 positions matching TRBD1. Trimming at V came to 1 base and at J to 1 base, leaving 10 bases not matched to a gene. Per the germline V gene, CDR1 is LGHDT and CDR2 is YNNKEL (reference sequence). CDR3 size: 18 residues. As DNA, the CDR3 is TGTGCCAGCAGCCAAGCTCTGGAGGGGGCGGTTTCTGGAAACACCATATATTTT. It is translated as CASSQALEGAVSGNTIYF.

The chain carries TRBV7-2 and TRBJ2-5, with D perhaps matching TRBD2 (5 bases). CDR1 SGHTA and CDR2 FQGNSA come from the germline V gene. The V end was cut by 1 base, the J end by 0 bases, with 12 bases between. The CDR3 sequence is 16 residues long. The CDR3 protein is CASSLVAGTNQETQYF. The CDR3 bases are TGTGCCAGCAGCTTAGTGGCGGGTACCAACCAAGAGACCCAGTACTTC.